Included here is one TCR beta chain sequence, with context. Its target is unknown. The data derive from a study of shared clonotypes between healthy human individuals. Study details: Donors had three CD4 naive, three CD4 memory, two CD8 naive and one CD8 memory plate apiece. Notes on the study in general: Some clonotypes were shared by all four sorted-subset donors, while others were not shared. The non-shared ones had lower generation probabilities than the shared ones. The naive CD4 repertoires of four donors were compared, and about 5% of clonotypes were shared.

Only in-frame clones appear in the TCRdb table, and some are missing; sequencing was by immunoSEQ multiplex PCR. This table holds around 1.4 million clones, less than 99% found once. The CDR3 consists of 15 residues. CDR1 SGHAT and CDR2 FQNNGV come from the germline V gene. Trimming pared 1 base from V and 3 bases from J, leaving 12 bases between. Study donors comprised healthy, HIV-negative adults devoid of recent acute infection or vaccination. V gene TRBV11-2 combines with J gene TRBJ1-1; D is unclear. Material: naive CD4+ T cells sorted from blood. The subset here: CD45RA+ positively selected. The sequence was collected from a man younger than 40 in good health. The CDR3 nucleotides read TGTGCCAGCAGCTTAGGGCGGGGTTGGGACACTGAAGCTTTCTTT. Translated, it gives CASSLGRGWDTEAFF.